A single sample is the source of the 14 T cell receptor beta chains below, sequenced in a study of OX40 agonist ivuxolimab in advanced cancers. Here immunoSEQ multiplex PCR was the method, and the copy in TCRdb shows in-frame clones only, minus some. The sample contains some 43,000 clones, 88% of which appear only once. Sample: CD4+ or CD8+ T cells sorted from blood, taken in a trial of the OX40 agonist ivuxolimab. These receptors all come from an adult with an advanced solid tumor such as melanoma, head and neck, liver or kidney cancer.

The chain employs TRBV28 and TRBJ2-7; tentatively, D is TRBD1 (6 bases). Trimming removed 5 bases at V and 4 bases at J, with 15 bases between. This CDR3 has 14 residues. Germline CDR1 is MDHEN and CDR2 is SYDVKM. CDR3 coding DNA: TGTGCCAGCAGTATCATCAGGGGAAGGTACGAGCAGTACTTC. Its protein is CASSIIRGRYEQYF.

In nucleotides, the CDR3 is TGTGCCAGCAGCTTGGGTAATAGCGGATACTACGAGCAGTACTTC. Translating it yields CASSLGNSGYYEQYF. The V and J genes are TRBV5-8 and TRBJ2-7, with a possible D match to TRBD2 (6 bases). The V gene's germline CDR1 is SGHTS and CDR2 YDEGEE. CDR3 length: 15 amino acids. Trimming cost V 0 bases and J 3 bases, with 13 bases left between them.

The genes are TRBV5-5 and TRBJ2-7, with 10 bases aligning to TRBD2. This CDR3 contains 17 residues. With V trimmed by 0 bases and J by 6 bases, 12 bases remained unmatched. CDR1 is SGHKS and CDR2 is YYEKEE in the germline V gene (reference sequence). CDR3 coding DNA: TGTGCCAGCAGCTTGGCCCCTAGCGGGAGTAGTTCGTCCGAGCAGTACTTC. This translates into CASSLAPSGSSSSEQYF.

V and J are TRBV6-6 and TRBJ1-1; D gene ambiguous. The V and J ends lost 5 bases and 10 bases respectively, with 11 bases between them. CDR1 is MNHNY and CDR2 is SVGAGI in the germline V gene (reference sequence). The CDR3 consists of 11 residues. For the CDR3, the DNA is TGTGCCAGCAGTAATAGGGCAGTAGCTTTCTTT. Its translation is CASSNRAVAFF.

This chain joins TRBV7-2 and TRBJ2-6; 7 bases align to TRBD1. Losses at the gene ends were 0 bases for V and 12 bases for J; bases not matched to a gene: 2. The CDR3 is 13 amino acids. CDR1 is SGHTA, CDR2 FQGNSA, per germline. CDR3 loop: CASSLARTGVLTF. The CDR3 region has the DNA TGTGCCAGCAGCTTAGCTCGGACAGGCGTCCTGACTTTC.

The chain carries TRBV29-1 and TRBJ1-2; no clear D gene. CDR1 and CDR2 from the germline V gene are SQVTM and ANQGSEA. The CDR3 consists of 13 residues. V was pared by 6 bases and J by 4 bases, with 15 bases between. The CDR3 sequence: CSVFLGVGYGYTF. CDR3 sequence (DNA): TGCAGCGTCTTTTTGGGAGTCGGCTATGGCTACACCTTC.

The DNA for the CDR3 is TGCGCCAGCAGTGACTCCCTGTACAATGAGCAGTTCTTC. Translating it yields CASSDSLYNEQFF. The chain employs TRBV5-1 and TRBJ2-1, with no clear D. This CDR3 region has 13 residues. Trimming shortened V by 5 bases and J by 4 bases, and 10 bases separated the two germline ends. CDR1 SGHRS and CDR2 YFSETQ come from the germline V gene.

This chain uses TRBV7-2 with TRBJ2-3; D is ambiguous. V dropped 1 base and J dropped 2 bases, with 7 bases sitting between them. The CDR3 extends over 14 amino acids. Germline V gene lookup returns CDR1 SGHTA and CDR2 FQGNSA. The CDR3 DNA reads TGTGCCAGCAGCTTAGGGTTTGACACAGATACGCAGTATTTT. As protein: CASSLGFDTDTQYF.

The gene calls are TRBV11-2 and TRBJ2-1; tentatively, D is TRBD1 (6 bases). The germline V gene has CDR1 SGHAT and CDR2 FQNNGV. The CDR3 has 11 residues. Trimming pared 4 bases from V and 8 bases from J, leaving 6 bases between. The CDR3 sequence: CASSSGDEQFF. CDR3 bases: TGTGCCAGCAGCTCAGGGGATGAGCAGTTCTTC.

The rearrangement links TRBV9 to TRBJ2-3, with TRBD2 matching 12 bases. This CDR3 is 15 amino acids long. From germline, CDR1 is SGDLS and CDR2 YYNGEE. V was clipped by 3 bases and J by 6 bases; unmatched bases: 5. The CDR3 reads CASSAPSGGADTQYF. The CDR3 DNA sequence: TGTGCCAGCAGCGCTCCTAGCGGGGGGGCGGATACGCAGTATTTT.

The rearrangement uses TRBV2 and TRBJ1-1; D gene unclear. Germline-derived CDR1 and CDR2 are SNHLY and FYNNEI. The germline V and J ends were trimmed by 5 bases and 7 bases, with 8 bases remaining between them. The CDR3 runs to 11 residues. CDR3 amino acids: CASSLASEAFF. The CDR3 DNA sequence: TGTGCCAGCAGTCTGGCGAGTGAAGCTTTCTTT.

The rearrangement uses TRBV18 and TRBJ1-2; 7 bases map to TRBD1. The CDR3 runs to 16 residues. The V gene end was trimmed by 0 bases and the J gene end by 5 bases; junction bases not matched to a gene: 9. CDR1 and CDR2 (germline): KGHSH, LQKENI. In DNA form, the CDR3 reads TGTGCCAGCTCACCACCTGTCTCAGGGGGTGGATATGGCTACACCTTC. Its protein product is CASSPPVSGGGYGYTF.

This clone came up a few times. The CDR3 protein is CASSLPRRGGTEAFF. As DNA, the CDR3 is TGTGCCAGCAGCTTACCCAGAAGGGGTGGCACTGAAGCTTTCTTT. The J gene is TRBJ1-1, the V gene TRBV7-9; maybe TRBD1 (5 bases). In germline, CDR1 is SEHNR, CDR2 FQNEAQ (reference sequence). The V end lost 2 bases, the J end lost 4 bases, and 14 bases lay between the germline ends. This CDR3 spans 15 amino acids.

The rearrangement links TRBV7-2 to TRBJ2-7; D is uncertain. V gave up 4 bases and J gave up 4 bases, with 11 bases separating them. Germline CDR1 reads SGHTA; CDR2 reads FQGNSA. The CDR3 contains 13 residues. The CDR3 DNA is TGTGCCAGCAGCTCCCAAAGCTTATACGAGCAGTACTTC. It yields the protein CASSSQSLYEQYF.